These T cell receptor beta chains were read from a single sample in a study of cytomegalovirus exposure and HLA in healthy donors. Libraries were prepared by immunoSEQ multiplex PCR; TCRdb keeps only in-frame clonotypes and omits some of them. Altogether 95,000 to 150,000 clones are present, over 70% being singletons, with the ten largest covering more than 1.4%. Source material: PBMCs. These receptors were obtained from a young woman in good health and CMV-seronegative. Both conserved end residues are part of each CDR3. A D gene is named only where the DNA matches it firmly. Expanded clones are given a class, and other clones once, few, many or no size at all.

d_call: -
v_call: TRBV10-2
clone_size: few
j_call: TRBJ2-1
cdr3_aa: CASTTGSPYEQFF
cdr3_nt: TGCGCCAGCACTACCGGGTCGCCTTATGAGCAGTTCTTC

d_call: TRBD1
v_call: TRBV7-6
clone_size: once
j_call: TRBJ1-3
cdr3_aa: CASSLARQGTGNTIYF
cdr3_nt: TGTGCCAGCAGCTTAGCTCGACAGGGTACCGGAAACACCATATATTTT

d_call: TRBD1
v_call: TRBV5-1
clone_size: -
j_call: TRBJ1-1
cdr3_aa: CASSSSGTGSPKNTEAFF
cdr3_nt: TGCGCCAGCAGCTCATCCGGGACAGGGAGTCCTAAGAACACTGAAGCTTTCTTT

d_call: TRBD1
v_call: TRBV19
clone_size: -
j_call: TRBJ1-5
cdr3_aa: CASSIDTTGDQPQHF
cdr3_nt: TGTGCCAGTAGTATAGATACGACAGGGGATCAGCCCCAGCATTTT

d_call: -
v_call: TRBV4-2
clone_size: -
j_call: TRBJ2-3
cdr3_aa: CASSQDGVAGEGGDTQYF
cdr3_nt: TGTGCCAGCAGCCAAGATGGAGTAGCGGGTGAGGGGGGAGATACGCAGTATTTT

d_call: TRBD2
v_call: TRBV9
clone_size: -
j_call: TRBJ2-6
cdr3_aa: CASSATLAGGSGANVLTF
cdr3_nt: TGTGCCAGCAGCGCGACCCTAGCGGGGGGGTCTGGGGCCAACGTCCTGACTTTC

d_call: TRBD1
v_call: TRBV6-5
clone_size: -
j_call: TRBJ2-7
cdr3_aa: CASISPGQGANEQYF
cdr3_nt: TGTGCCAGCATTTCCCCGGGACAGGGGGCAAACGAGCAGTACTTC

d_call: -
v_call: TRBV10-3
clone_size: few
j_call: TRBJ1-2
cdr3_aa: CATGTGLGGYTF
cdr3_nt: TGTGCCACCGGTACAGGGTTAGGGGGCTACACCTTC

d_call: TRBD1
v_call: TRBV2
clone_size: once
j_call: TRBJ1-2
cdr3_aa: CASSSTGRGYTF
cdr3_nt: TGTGCCAGCAGTTCGACAGGGAGAGGCTACACCTTC

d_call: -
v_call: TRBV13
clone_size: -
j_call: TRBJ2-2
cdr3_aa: CASSSRGTAGELFF
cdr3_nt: TGTGCCAGCAGCAGCAGGGGAACGGCCGGGGAGCTGTTTTTT

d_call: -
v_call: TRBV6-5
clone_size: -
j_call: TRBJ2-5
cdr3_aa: CASSYSGQALETQYF
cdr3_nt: TGTGCCAGCAGTTACTCGGGGCAGGCCCTGGAGACCCAGTACTTC

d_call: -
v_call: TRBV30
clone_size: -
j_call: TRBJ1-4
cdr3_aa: CAWSFRTATNEKLFF
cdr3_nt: TGTGCCTGGAGTTTCCGGACAGCAACTAATGAAAAACTGTTTTTT

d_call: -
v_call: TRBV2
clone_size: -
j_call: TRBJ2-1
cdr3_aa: CTKNPGYNEQFF
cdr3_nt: TGTACCAAAAACCCGGGGTACAATGAGCAGTTCTTC

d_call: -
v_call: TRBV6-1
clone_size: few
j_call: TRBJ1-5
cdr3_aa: CASSGGTHIKTRNQPQHF
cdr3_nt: TGTGCCAGCAGTGGGGGGACACATATTAAGACCCGCAATCAGCCCCAGCATTTT

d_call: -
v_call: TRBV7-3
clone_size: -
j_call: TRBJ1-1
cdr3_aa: CASSLRDITEAFF
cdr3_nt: TGTGCCAGCAGCCTACGGGACATTACTGAAGCTTTCTTT

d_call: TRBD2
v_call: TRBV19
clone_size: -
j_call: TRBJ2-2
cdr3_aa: CASSMDSAGTGELFF
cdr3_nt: TGTGCCAGTAGTATGGACTCAGCGGGAACCGGGGAGCTGTTTTTT

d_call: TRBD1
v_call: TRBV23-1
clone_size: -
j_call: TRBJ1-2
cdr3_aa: CASKTGTENYGYTF
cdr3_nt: TGCGCCAGCAAGACCGGGACAGAAAACTATGGCTACACCTTC

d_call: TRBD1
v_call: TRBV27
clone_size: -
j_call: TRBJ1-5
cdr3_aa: CASSLTGGGNQPQHF
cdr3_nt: TGTGCCAGCAGTCTAACAGGGGGGGGCAATCAGCCCCAGCATTTT

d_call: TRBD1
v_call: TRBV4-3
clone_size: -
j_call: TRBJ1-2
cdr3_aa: CASSQDRSGTGFGYTF
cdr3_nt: TGCGCCAGCAGCCAAGATCGTTCCGGGACAGGGTTTGGCTACACCTTC

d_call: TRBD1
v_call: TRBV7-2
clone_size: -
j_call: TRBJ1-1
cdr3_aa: CASSRTGGLNTEAFF
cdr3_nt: TGTGCCAGCAGCCGTACAGGGGGTCTGAACACTGAAGCTTTCTTT

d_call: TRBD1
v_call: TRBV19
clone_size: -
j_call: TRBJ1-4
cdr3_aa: CASSRGLGEKLFF
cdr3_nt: TGTGCCAGTAGCAGGGGGCTAGGTGAAAAACTGTTTTTT

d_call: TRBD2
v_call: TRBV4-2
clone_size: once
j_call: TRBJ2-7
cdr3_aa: CASSQVAGGPSEQYF
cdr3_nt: TGTGCCAGCAGCCAAGTAGCGGGAGGGCCTTCCGAGCAGTACTTC

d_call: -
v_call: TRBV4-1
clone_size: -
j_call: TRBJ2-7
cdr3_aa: CASSQAGYSYEQYF
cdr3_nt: TGCGCCAGCAGCCAAGCGGGTTACTCCTACGAGCAGTACTTC

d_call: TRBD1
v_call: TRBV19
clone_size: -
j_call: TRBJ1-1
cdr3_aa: CASSLVDRPPDWAFF
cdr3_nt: TGTGCCAGTAGTCTAGTGGACAGGCCTCCGGACTGGGCTTTCTTT

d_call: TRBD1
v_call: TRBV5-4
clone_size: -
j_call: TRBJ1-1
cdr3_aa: CASSASDRGTEAFF
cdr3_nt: TGTGCCAGCAGCGCAAGTGACAGGGGAACTGAAGCTTTCTTT

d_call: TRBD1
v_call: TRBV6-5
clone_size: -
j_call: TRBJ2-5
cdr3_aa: CASSYRTGKETQYF
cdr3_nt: TGTGCCAGCAGTTACCGGACAGGCAAGGAGACCCAGTACTTC

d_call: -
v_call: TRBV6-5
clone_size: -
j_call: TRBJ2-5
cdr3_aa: CASSYGGQETQYF
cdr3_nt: TGTGCCAGCAGTTACGGCGGACAAGAGACCCAGTACTTC

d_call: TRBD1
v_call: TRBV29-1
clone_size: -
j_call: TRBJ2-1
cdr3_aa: CSVEVPGQRYNEQFF
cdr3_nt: TGCAGCGTTGAAGTTCCGGGACAGCGCTACAATGAGCAGTTCTTC

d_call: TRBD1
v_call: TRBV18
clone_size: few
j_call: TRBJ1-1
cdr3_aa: CASSPGQGASTEAFF
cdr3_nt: TGTGCCAGCTCACCGGGACAGGGGGCGAGCACTGAAGCTTTCTTT